This T cell receptor (beta chain) was sequenced in a study of blood T cell repertoires in COVID-19. Study-level background: Specimens from acute and convalescent COVID-19 originated in the United States, Italy and Spain. PBMCs, B-cell-depleted T cells, or T cells provided the cDNA or gDNA that made up the material.

Sequenced by immunoSEQ multiplex PCR; TCRdb stores in-frame clones only, minus some. The sample has some 200,000 clones, 89% seen once; the top ten hold 6.5% to 9.5%. Participant-given clinical history determined each cohort assignment. All recovered Cohort 3 donors got two negative PCRs, got clearance, or saw symptom resolution. This receptor was identified in a woman between 18 and 30 years old who had recovered from COVID-19. The sequenced sample consisted of PBMCs or T cells enriched from blood (not recorded which).

The CDR3 reads CASSQVQGWNEKLFF. The CDR3 nucleotides are TGTGCCAGCAGCCAAGTTCAGGGTTGGAATGAAAAACTGTTTTTT. The chain is built from TRBV4-2 and TRBJ1-4; maybe TRBD1 (5 bases). Per the germline V gene, CDR1 is LGHNA and CDR2 is YNFKEQ. V was clipped by 1 base and J by 5 bases, with 11 bases between them. The CDR3 is 15 amino acids.